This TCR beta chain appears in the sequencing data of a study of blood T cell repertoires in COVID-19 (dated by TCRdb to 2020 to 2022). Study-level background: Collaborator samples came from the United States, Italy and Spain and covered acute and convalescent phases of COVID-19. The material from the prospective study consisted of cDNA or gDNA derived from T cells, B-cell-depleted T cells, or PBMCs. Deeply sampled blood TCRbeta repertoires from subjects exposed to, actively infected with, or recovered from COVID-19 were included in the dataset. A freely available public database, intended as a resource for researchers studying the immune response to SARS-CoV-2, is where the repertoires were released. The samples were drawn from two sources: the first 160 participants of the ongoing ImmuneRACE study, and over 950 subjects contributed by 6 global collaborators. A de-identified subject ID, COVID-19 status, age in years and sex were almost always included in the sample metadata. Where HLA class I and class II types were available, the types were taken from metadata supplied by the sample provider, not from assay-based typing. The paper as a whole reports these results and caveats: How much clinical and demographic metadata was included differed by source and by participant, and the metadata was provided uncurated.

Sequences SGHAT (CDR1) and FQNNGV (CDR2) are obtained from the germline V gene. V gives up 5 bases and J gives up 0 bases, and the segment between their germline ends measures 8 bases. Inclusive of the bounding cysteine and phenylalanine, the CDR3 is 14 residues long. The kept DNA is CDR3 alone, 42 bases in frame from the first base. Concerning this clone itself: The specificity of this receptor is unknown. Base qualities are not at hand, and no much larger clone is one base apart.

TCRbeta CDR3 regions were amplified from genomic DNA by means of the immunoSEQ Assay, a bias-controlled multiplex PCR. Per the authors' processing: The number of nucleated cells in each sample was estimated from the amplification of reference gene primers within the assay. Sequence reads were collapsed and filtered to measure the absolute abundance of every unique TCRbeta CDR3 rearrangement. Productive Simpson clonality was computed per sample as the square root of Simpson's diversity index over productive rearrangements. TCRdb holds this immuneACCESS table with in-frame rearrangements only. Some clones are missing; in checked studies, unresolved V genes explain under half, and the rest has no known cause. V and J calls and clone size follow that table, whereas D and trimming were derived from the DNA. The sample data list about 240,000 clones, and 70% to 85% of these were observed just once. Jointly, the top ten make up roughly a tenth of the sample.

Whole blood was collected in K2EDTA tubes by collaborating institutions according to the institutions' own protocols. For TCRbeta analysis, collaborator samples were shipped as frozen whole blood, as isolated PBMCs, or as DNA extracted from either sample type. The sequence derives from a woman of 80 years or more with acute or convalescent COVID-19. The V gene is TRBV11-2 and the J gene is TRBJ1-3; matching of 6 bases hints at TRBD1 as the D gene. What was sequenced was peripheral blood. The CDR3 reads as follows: CASSPQGSGNTIYF. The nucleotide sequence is TGTGCCAGCAGCCCACAGGGCTCTGGAAACACCATATATTTT.